These 16 T cell receptor beta chains share one sample of origin, sequenced in a study of Graves' ophthalmopathy and Graves' hyperthyroidism. The authors amplified TCR beta CDR3 regions, and they did so from RNA transcripts for repertoire sequencing. HTBI-primed first-round RT-PCR preceded second-round multiplex PCR. In TCRdb, the multiplex PCR reads were re-called with MiXCR into one record per CDR3 protein. The table lists 900,000 to 1,200,000 distinct CDR3 sequences, roughly two fifths of them singletons. Sequencing input: peripheral blood or thyroid tissue (not recorded which). These receptors were obtained from an adult man with Graves' hyperthyroidism.

The sample holds a few counts of this clonotype. J is TRBJ2-7 and V is TRBV6-2 or TRBV6-3; 9 bases match TRBD2. J lost 4 bases, V lost 6 bases, and 7 bases had no gene match. CDR1 is MNHEY, CDR2 SVGEGT, per germline. This CDR3 is built from 14 residues. The CDR3 nucleotides are TGTGCCAGCAGACGACGGAGCGGGGGGTACGAGCAGTACTTC. Translating it yields CASRRRSGGYEQYF.

This clonotype was seen repeatedly, ten times or more. The rearrangement joins TRBV10-2 to TRBJ1-1, with TRBD1 identical over 7 bases. The CDR3 consists of 12 residues. Germline CDR1 and CDR2: WSHSY and SAAADI. The V and J ends lost 7 bases and 5 bases, in that order; junction bases with no gene match: 4. The CDR3 DNA reads as TGCGCCAGCAAACAGGGGTCAACTGAAGCTTTCTTT. It specifies CASKQGSTEAFF.

The chain has TRBV10-3 and TRBJ1-3, with D possibly TRBD1 on 6 matching bases. Trimming removed 5 bases from V and 0 bases from J, with 20 bases in between. This CDR3 region has 18 residues. CDR1 is ENHRY, CDR2 SYGVKD, per germline. CDR3 sequence reads: CAISSGAGVGGSGNTIYF. For the CDR3, the DNA is TGTGCCATCAGTTCAGGGGCAGGGGTTGGAGGCTCTGGAAACACCATATATTTT.

Notes on this clonotype: The junction does not match germline at one end; this may be a read error. This sequence joins TRBV20-1 and TRBJ2-7, with D possibly being TRBD2 (6 bases). Germline loops: CDR1 DFQATT, CDR2 SNEGSKA (reference sequence). The CDR3 totals 12 residues. This chain's CDR3 is CSARRDSYKQYF. CDR3 nucleotides: TGCAGTGCTAGGCGGGACTCCTACAAGCAGTACTTC.

This clonotype was counted ten times or more. The chain has TRBV7-9 and TRBJ2-7, with 9 bases fitting TRBD2. Germline trimming cut 4 bases from V and 0 bases from J; bases unmatched to any gene: 13. The CDR3 covers 18 residues. The germline gives CDR1 SEHNR, CDR2 FQNEAQ (reference sequence). DNA of the CDR3: TGTGCCAGCAGCTCGGTGCTAGCGGGGACTGCGAGCTCCTACGAGCAGTACTTC. Residues: CASSSVLAGTASSYEQYF. Looking up the rest from reference TRBV7-9 and TRBJ2-7 gives the full variable domain: DTGVSQNPRHKITKRGQNVTFRCDPISEHNRLYWYRQTLGQGPEFLTYFQNEAQLEKSRLLSDRFSAERPKGSFSTLEIQRTEQGDSAMYLCASSSVLAGTASSYEQYFGPGTRLTVT.

This clonotype came up many times. The chain combines TRBV20-1 with TRBJ1-5; D might be TRBD1 (6 bases). CDR1 is DFQATT and CDR2 is SNEGSKA in the germline V gene (reference sequence). This CDR3 spans 13 amino acids. The V gene lost 5 bases and the J gene lost 4 bases, with 12 bases spanning the gap. CDR3 loop: CSAFLQGNQPQHF. The CDR3 coding sequence is TGCAGTGCTTTTCTACAGGGAAATCAGCCCCAGCATTTT.

About this clonotype: At one boundary the junction diverges from the germline segment, which might be a read error. For the CDR3, the DNA is TGTGCCAGCAGCTGGGTCACAACAGAGGCCCAGTACTTC. It codes for CASSWVTTEAQYF. V gene TRBV7-9 combines with J gene TRBJ2-5; D is unresolved. Germline V CDR1 and CDR2: SEHNR, FQNEAQ (reference sequence). The CDR3 totals 13 residues.

The CDR3: CSAGTGTLNTEAFF. CDR3 DNA: TGCAGTGCTGGAACCGGGACCTTGAACACTGAAGCTTTCTTT. The genes are TRBV20-1 and TRBJ1-1; D perhaps matches TRBD1 (5 bases). Trimming cost V 5 bases and J 0 bases, with 13 bases left between them. Germline CDR1 is DFQATT and CDR2 is SNEGSKA (reference sequence). The CDR3 loop spans 14 amino acids.

This clonotype was observed at least ten times. V usage is TRBV2 and J usage is TRBJ1-5; D is unclear. V was clipped by 2 bases and J by 6 bases, with 8 bases between them. This CDR3 is built from 13 residues. The V gene's germline CDR1 is SNHLY and CDR2 FYNNEI. The CDR3 sequence is CASSERVGQPQHF. DNA of the CDR3: TGTGCCAGCAGTGAAAGGGTGGGTCAGCCCCAGCATTTT.

This clonotype turned up a few times. The V call is TRBV6-5, the J call TRBJ1-1; D is ambiguous. The CDR3 runs 15 residues. The V end was cut by 8 bases, the J end by 0 bases, with 16 bases between. Germline lookup yields CDR1 MNHEY and CDR2 SVGAGI. The CDR3, as DNA: TGTGCCAGCGGGAGGAATGACCGATTGAACACTGAAGCTTTCTTT. It translates to CASGRNDRLNTEAFF.

The J gene is TRBJ2-7, the V gene TRBV10-3; the D gene is possibly TRBD2 (5 bases). Germline assignment: CDR1 ENHRY and CDR2 SYGVKD. Between the trimmed V and J ends, which lost 6 bases and 0 bases, there was a span of 9 bases. This CDR3 comprises 13 residues. CDR3 sequence: CAIRARDSYEQYF. For the CDR3, the DNA is TGTGCCATCAGGGCCCGGGACTCCTACGAGCAGTACTTC.

This clonotype turned up a few times. A read error may produce the germline difference seen at one junction end. The genes are TRBV7-8 and TRBJ2-7; D possibly corresponds to TRBD1 (6 bases). The CDR3 is 13 amino acids. CDR1 SGHVS and CDR2 FQNEAQ come from the germline V gene. CDR3 sequence (DNA): TGCGCCAGCAGCCAACCCCAGGGGCCCGAGCAGTACTTC. Amino acids: CASSQPQGPEQYF.

This clonotype was detected ten times or more. The chain couples TRBV19 to TRBJ2-6; a weak D match, TRBD2 (5 bases). V was trimmed by 5 bases and J by 4 bases, leaving 12 bases between them. The CDR3 is made up of 15 amino acids. Germline loops: CDR1 LNHDA, CDR2 SQIVND (reference sequence). In nucleotides, the CDR3 is TGTGCCAGTAGTCCGCAGGAGGCAGGGGCCAACGTCCTGACTTTC. Amino acids: CASSPQEAGANVLTF.

V gene TRBV24-1 combines with J gene TRBJ2-7; possible D gene TRBD2, 6 bases. Germline values: CDR1 KGHDR, CDR2 SFDVKD. V was clipped by 5 bases and J by 4 bases, with 23 bases between them. This CDR3 is 17 amino acids long. This CDR3 is CATSGARSQRVGYEQYF. CDR3 DNA: TGTGCCACCAGTGGTGCTAGAAGTCAGCGGGTCGGATACGAGCAGTACTTC.

This rearrangement joins TRBV12-3 or TRBV12-4 to TRBJ2-7, with a weak D call TRBD2 (6 bases). The ends were cut back, 8 bases at V and 6 bases at J, with 14 bases in the middle. The CDR3 loop spans 12 amino acids. CDR3 sequence reads: CASGSQRAEQYF. The DNA for the CDR3 is TGTGCCAGCGGTTCCCAGCGGGCCGAGCAGTACTTC.

In this sample, this clonotype turned up many times. The chain recombines TRBV15 with TRBJ1-2; D ambiguous. The CDR3 has 13 amino acids. Germline CDR1 is LNHNV and CDR2 is YYDKDF (reference sequence). V was clipped by 8 bases and J by 7 bases, with 17 bases between them. The CDR3 nucleotides read TGTGCCACCTCTCTGCGTGGGTTGACTGGCTACACCTTC. Translation: CATSLRGLTGYTF.